Shown below are 32 T cell receptor beta chains from a single sample sequenced in a study of T cell responses to AZD1222 COVID-19 vaccine. Data came from immunoSEQ multiplex PCR; TCRdb stores just in-frame clones and leaves some out. The data show approximately 130,000 clones, 84% seen once. The sample here was peripheral blood, taken 28 days after the second AZD1222 dose. These receptors originate from an adult who received the AZD1222 COVID-19 vaccine.

The chain links TRBV11-3 to TRBJ2-1, with D unclear. In germline, CDR1 is SGHNT, CDR2 YENEEA. This CDR3 comprises 12 residues. The germline V and J ends were trimmed by 5 bases and 7 bases, with 9 bases remaining between them. This CDR3 is CASSRLENEQFF. In DNA form, the CDR3 reads TGTGCCAGCAGCAGGCTCGAGAATGAGCAGTTCTTC.

The chain couples TRBV19 to TRBJ2-7, with D perhaps TRBD1 or TRBD2 (6 bases each). V dropped 4 bases and J dropped 3 bases, with 13 bases sitting between them. The germline V gene encodes CDR1 LNHDA and CDR2 SQIVND (reference sequence). The CDR3 extends over 14 amino acids. The CDR3 nucleotides are TGTGCCAGTAGTACGCGGGACACCCGCTACGAGCAGTACTTC. Protein sequence: CASSTRDTRYEQYF. The whole variable domain, remainder taken from reference TRBV19 and TRBJ2-7, is DGGITQSPKYLFRKEGQNVTLSCEQNLNHDAMYWYRQDPGQGLRLIYYSQIVNDFQKGDIAEGYSVSREKKESFPLTVTSAQKNPTAFYLCASSTRDTRYEQYFGPGTRLTVT.

The chain carries TRBV6-6 and TRBJ2-3, with D maybe TRBD2 (6 bases). Germline CDR1 reads MNHNY; CDR2 reads SVGAGI (reference sequence). The V gene lost 2 bases and the J gene lost 9 bases, with 12 bases spanning the gap. The CDR3 is 13 amino acids. As DNA, the CDR3 is TGTGCCAGCAGTTACCGGGAGTTCGAAACGCAGTATTTT. Translated, it gives CASSYREFETQYF.

The V gene is TRBV14, the J gene TRBJ2-7, with D perhaps being TRBD1 or TRBD2 (6 bases each). This CDR3 has 16 amino acids. V lost 4 bases and J lost 3, with 19 bases in between. Germline values: CDR1 SGHDN, CDR2 FVKESK. CDR3 sequence: CASSRYTGTSVYEQYF. DNA for the CDR3: TGTGCCAGCAGCCGTTACACAGGGACTTCCGTCTACGAGCAGTACTTC. The full variable domain, rest sourced from reference TRBV14 and TRBJ2-7, is EAGVTQFPSHSVIEKGQTVTLRCDPISGHDNLYWYRRVMGKEIKFLLHFVKESKQDESGMPNNRFLAERTGGTYSTLKVQPAELEDSGVYFCASSRYTGTSVYEQYFGPGTRLTVT.

The rearrangement joins TRBV28 to TRBJ1-2; D remains unclear. The germline V gene encodes CDR1 MDHEN and CDR2 SYDVKM. The CDR3 covers 13 residues. Trimming removed 2 bases at V and 1 base at J, with 5 bases between. The CDR3 coding sequence is TGTGCCAGCAGTTTACCTTTTAACTATGGCTACACCTTC. Translating it yields CASSLPFNYGYTF.

CDR3 protein: CASSSRLAGAGDTQYF. The CDR3 region has the DNA TGTGCCAGCAGCTCGAGACTAGCGGGGGCGGGAGATACGCAGTATTTT. This chain joins TRBV13 and TRBJ2-3, with TRBD2 identical over 12 bases. With V trimmed by 4 bases and J by 5 bases, 7 bases remained unmatched. Germline assignment: CDR1 PRHDT and CDR2 FYEKMQ (reference sequence). The CDR3 sequence is 16 residues long.

The chain couples TRBV28 to TRBJ1-2, with 8 bases aligning to TRBD1. V shed 4 bases and J 1 base; nucleotides not matched to a gene: 8. The CDR3 has 16 amino acids. CDR1 and CDR2 from the germline V gene are MDHEN and SYDVKM. The CDR3 reads CASSSRDRPLNYGYTF. CDR3 nucleotides: TGTGCCAGCAGTTCCCGGGACAGGCCGCTTAACTATGGCTACACCTTC.

This clone appeared once. The V and J genes are TRBV30 and TRBJ1-2, with a tentative D call TRBD1 (5 bases). V lost 8 bases and J 8 bases, leaving 15 bases between the germline ends. The CDR3 covers 11 residues. Per the germline V gene, CDR1 is GTSNPN and CDR2 is SVGIG (reference sequence). This CDR3 is CAGPFEGGYTF. In DNA form, the CDR3 reads TGTGCCGGGCCATTCGAGGGGGGCTACACCTTC.

The chain carries TRBV3-1 (or the pseudogene TRBV3-2) and TRBJ1-5, with 8 bases identical to TRBD1. Germline trimming cut 5 bases from V and 4 bases from J; bases unmatched to any gene: 10. The CDR3 extends over 16 amino acids. Germline V gene lookup returns CDR1 LGHDT and CDR2 YNNKEL (reference sequence). The CDR3 protein is CASSFRGTGVNQPQHF. As DNA, the CDR3 is TGTGCCAGCAGCTTTAGGGGGACAGGCGTAAATCAGCCCCAGCATTTT.

The rearrangement joins TRBV20-1 to TRBJ1-1; D not resolved. Germline V CDR1 and CDR2: DFQATT, SNEGSKA (reference sequence). The CDR3 totals 11 residues. The CDR3 bases are TGCACGCCGAACCGTTACACTGAAGCTTTCTTT. It translates to CTPNRYTEAFF.

The rearrangement links TRBV9 to TRBJ1-1; D gene uncertain. With 0 bases removed from V and 3 bases from J, the gap between germline ends came to 12 bases. Germline assignment: CDR1 SGDLS and CDR2 YYNGEE. The CDR3 sequence is 15 residues long. The CDR3 DNA sequence: TGTGCCAGCAGCGTAGGTGGGCAGACGCACACTGAAGCTTTCTTT. The encoded protein is CASSVGGQTHTEAFF.

This rearrangement joins TRBV7-3 to TRBJ2-7; perhaps TRBD2 as D (5 bases). The CDR3 runs to 14 residues. Trimming removed 2 bases at V and 7 bases at J, with 15 bases between. Germline CDR1 is SGHTA and CDR2 is FQGTGA. The CDR3 is CASSLRGGVKEQYF. In DNA form, the CDR3 reads TGTGCCAGCAGCTTACGGGGTGGGGTCAAGGAGCAGTACTTC.

The genes are TRBV27 and TRBJ2-1, with D tentatively TRBD2 (6 bases). The CDR3 contains 14 residues. V lost 0 bases and J 10 bases, leaving 13 bases between the germline ends. From germline, CDR1 is MNHEY and CDR2 SMNVEV (reference sequence). The CDR3 sequence: CASSLSGTSSEQFF. CDR3 DNA: TGTGCCAGCAGTTTATCCGGGACTTCAAGCGAGCAGTTCTTC.

The chain combines TRBV7-2 with TRBJ1-2, with D possibly TRBD1 on 6 matching bases. Trimming took 5 bases from V and 4 from J, leaving 14 bases between them. The CDR3 length is 14 residues. CDR1 and CDR2 (germline): SGHTA, FQGNSA. In DNA, the CDR3 is TGTGCCAGCAGCCAAAACAGGGTTCTCTATGGCTACACCTTC. Encoded protein: CASSQNRVLYGYTF.

This CDR3 is CASSHPGPFFNQPQHF. CDR3 in DNA: TGCGCCAGCAGCCACCCGGGACCCTTTTTCAATCAGCCCCAGCATTTT. The rearrangement joins TRBV4-1 to TRBJ1-5, with D perhaps matching TRBD1 (5 bases). The CDR3 has 16 residues. The V end was cut by 3 bases, the J end by 3 bases, with 15 bases between. Germline V lookup: CDR1 MGHRA, CDR2 YSYEKL.

CDR3 amino acids: CASSFGHRLYEQYF. The CDR3, as DNA: TGTGCCAGCAGTTTCGGACACAGACTCTACGAGCAGTACTTC. The V and J genes are TRBV28 and TRBJ2-7; a possible D gene is TRBD1 (5 bases). Germline V CDR1 and CDR2: MDHEN, SYDVKM. Trimming removed 3 bases at V and 3 bases at J, with 12 bases between. The CDR3 is made up of 14 amino acids.

This clone was seen only a few times. The chain has TRBV24-1 and TRBJ2-1; the match to TRBD2 covers 8 bases. J lost 0 bases, V lost 5 bases, and 5 bases had no gene match. This CDR3 is built from 16 residues. In germline, CDR1 is KGHDR, CDR2 SFDVKD. The CDR3 is CATSVVSGGSYNEQFF. The CDR3 coding sequence is TGTGCCACCAGTGTAGTAAGCGGGGGCTCCTACAATGAGCAGTTCTTC.

This clone was observed a single time. The genes are TRBV4-3 and TRBJ1-6; D gene ambiguous. Germline values: CDR1 LGHNA, CDR2 YSLEER. V gave up 0 bases and J gave up 0 bases, with 6 bases separating them. The CDR3 runs 16 residues. CDR3 region: CASSQDASSYNSPLHF. The CDR3 region has the DNA TGCGCCAGCAGCCAAGATGCGAGCTCCTATAATTCACCCCTCCACTTT.

This clone showed up just a few times. The chain has TRBV2 and TRBJ1-5, with 7 bases identical to TRBD1. V trimming: 2 bases; J trimming: 4 bases; junction bases outside the gene matches: 5. Per germline, CDR1 SNHLY and CDR2 FYNNEI. CDR3 size: 15 residues. The CDR3 DNA follows: TGTGCCAGCAGTGAACGGGCAGGGGGAAATCAGCCCCAGCATTTT. Its translation is CASSERAGGNQPQHF.

J is TRBJ1-2 and V is TRBV9; D is unresolved. V shed 4 bases and J shed 8 bases, with 18 bases lying between them. The CDR3 has 14 residues. CDR1 is SGDLS, CDR2 YYNGEE, per germline. The CDR3 sequence: CASSNTSPVEGYTF. The CDR3 region has the DNA TGTGCCAGCAGCAATACGTCCCCGGTGGAGGGCTACACCTTC.

This chain links TRBV3-1 (or the pseudogene TRBV3-2) with TRBJ2-2; TRBD1 is a possible D gene (6 bases). The CDR3 consists of 14 residues. V lost 4 bases to trimming and J lost 7 bases, with 13 bases between them. The germline V gene encodes CDR1 LGHDT and CDR2 YNNKEL (reference sequence). DNA for the CDR3: TGTGCCAGCAGCCCGACCCCAGGGGTCGGGGAGCTGTTTTTT. Residues: CASSPTPGVGELFF.

This chain joins TRBV2 and TRBJ1-2, with 9 bases aligning to TRBD1. Germline V gives CDR1 SNHLY, CDR2 FYNNEI. The CDR3 totals 12 residues. The V segment lost 6 bases and the J segment 8 bases; nucleotides outside the gene matches: 4. This CDR3 is CASRWTGAGYTF. DNA of the CDR3: TGTGCCAGCAGGTGGACAGGGGCCGGCTACACCTTC.

This chain uses TRBV29-1 with TRBJ1-1; no clear D. CDR1 is SQVTM and CDR2 is ANQGSEA in the germline V gene. The CDR3 is made up of 13 amino acids. The CDR3 loop reads CRTGGPGNTEAFF. The DNA for the CDR3 is TGCAGGACCGGTGGCCCGGGGAACACTGAAGCTTTCTTT. The complete variable domain, with remaining parts taken from reference TRBV29-1 and TRBJ1-1, reads SAVISQKPSRDICQRGTSLTIQCQVDSQVTMMFWYRQQPGQSLTLIATANQGSEATYESGFVIDKFPISRPNLTFSTLTVSNMSPEDSSIYLCRTGGPGNTEAFFGQGTRLTVV.

This clone was found once. J is TRBJ1-6 and V is TRBV12-3 or TRBV12-4; TRBD1 agrees at 10 bases. V shed 8 bases and J 10 bases; nucleotides not matched to a gene: 5. This CDR3 is built from 13 residues. This CDR3 reads CASQDRGKSPLHF. CDR3 in DNA: TGTGCCAGCCAGGACAGGGGGAAATCACCCCTCCACTTT.

The chain uses TRBV7-2 and TRBJ2-5; the D gene is possibly TRBD2 (6 bases). This CDR3 is built from 17 residues. Per germline, CDR1 SGHTA and CDR2 FQGNSA. V gave up 1 base and J gave up 5 bases, with 20 bases separating them. CDR3 DNA: TGTGCCAGCAGCTTAGGATCCTTTCGCGGGGTCGGGGAGACCCAGTACTTC. This gives the protein CASSLGSFRGVGETQYF.

This sequence joins TRBV9 and TRBJ2-6; D remains ambiguous. The ends were cut back, 3 bases at V and 0 bases at J, with 4 bases in the middle. The CDR3 contains 14 residues. The germline V gene has CDR1 SGDLS and CDR2 YYNGEE. CDR3 in amino acids: CASSAPSGANVLTF. In DNA, the CDR3 is TGTGCCAGCAGCGCCCCCTCTGGGGCCAACGTCCTGACTTTC. The full variable domain, rest sourced from reference TRBV9 and TRBJ2-6, is DSGVTQTPKHLITATGQRVTLRCSPRSGDLSVYWYQQSLDQGLQFLIQYYNGEERAKGNILERFSAQQFPDLHSELNLSSLELGDSALYFCASSAPSGANVLTFGAGSRLTVL.

The chain couples TRBV5-8 to TRBJ1-2; perhaps TRBD1 as D (5 bases). Germline V gene data show CDR1 as SGHTS and CDR2 as YDEGEE. Trimming removed 0 bases from V and 3 bases from J, with 6 bases in between. This CDR3 region has 13 residues. In DNA form, the CDR3 reads TGTGCCAGCAGCTTGGCCAGGGACTATGGCTACACCTTC. Protein product: CASSLARDYGYTF.

This sequence joins TRBV20-1 and TRBJ1-1, with 7 bases matching TRBD1. Germline CDR1 and CDR2: DFQATT and SNEGSKA (reference sequence). With V trimmed by 7 bases and J by 4 bases, 3 bases remained unmatched. This CDR3 has 11 amino acids. The CDR3 DNA reads TGCAGTGTACCAGGGGGCACTGAAGCTTTCTTT. Its translation: CSVPGGTEAFF.

V usage is TRBV5-8 and J usage is TRBJ2-3; a weak D match, TRBD2 (7 bases). Germline V gene data show CDR1 as SGHTS and CDR2 as YDEGEE. Trimming cost V 4 bases and J 2 bases, with 14 bases left between them. There are 15 residues in the CDR3. This chain's CDR3 is CASSPPRGATDTQYF. The DNA of the CDR3 is TGTGCCAGCAGCCCGCCCCGGGGGGCCACAGATACGCAGTATTTT.

CDR3 residues: CASSLRIKGNTEAFF. DNA for the CDR3: TGTGCCAGCAGCTTGCGAATTAAGGGGAACACTGAAGCTTTCTTT. The J gene is TRBJ1-1, the V gene TRBV5-5, with D hard to call. Germline loops: CDR1 SGHKS, CDR2 YYEKEE (reference sequence). This CDR3 has 15 residues. The ends were cut back, 1 base at V and 1 base at J, with 11 bases in the middle. Based on the CDR3 plus reference TRBV5-5 and TRBJ1-1, the full variable domain is DAGVTQSPTHLIKTRGQQVTLRCSPISGHKSVSWYQQVLGQGPQFIFQYYEKEERGRGNFPDRFSARQFPNYSSELNVNALLLGDSALYLCASSLRIKGNTEAFFGQGTRLTVV.

This CDR3 reads CASSMGQVYGYTF. Here the CDR3 DNA reads TGTGCCAGCAGCATGGGACAGGTCTATGGCTACACCTTC. The chain links TRBV5-5 to TRBJ1-2; 8 positions agree with TRBD1. The germline V gene encodes CDR1 SGHKS and CDR2 YYEKEE (reference sequence). CDR3 length: 13 amino acids. The trim removed 4 bases at V and 4 bases at J, leaving 3 bases unmatched.

The V gene is TRBV3-1 (or the pseudogene TRBV3-2), the J gene TRBJ1-3; D gene unclear. This CDR3 comprises 15 residues. Trimming stripped 4 bases from V and 3 bases from J, with 13 bases between. The germline CDR1 and CDR2 sequences are LGHDT and YNNKEL (reference sequence). The CDR3 DNA sequence: TGTGCCAGCAGCCGTAGACCGGATAATGGAAACACCATATATTTT. Translated, it gives CASSRRPDNGNTIYF.